The source of this TCR beta chain is a study of beta chain features in type 1 diabetes. Regarding the study as a whole: Within each of all four CD4+ subsets, Type 1 diabetes patients had TCRB CDR3s that were moderately but significantly shorter.

Reverse transcribing all isolated RNA meant expressed TCRB transcripts were sequenced. TCRdb's table, derived via immunoSEQ multiplex PCR, lists solely in-frame clones and lacks some. The sample consists of about 740,000 clones, roughly 13% of them appearing once. As regards this clone: The antigen is not known.

The source material was naive CD4+ T cells from blood. The receptor's source is a man aged 18 to 29 with type 1 diabetes.

The CDR3 sequence: CASSYTGSTDTQYF. CDR3 bases: TGTGCCAGCAGTTACACGGGAAGCACAGATACGCAGTATTTT. V usage is TRBV6-6 and J usage is TRBJ2-3; TRBD2 might be the D (5 bases). Trimming took off 2 bases at V and 0 bases at J, with 6 bases between the two ends. The CDR3 has 14 amino acids. From germline, CDR1 is MNHNY and CDR2 SVGAGI (reference sequence).